The 2 T cell receptor beta chains listed next were all sequenced from one sample in a study of T-cell reconstitution after alpha-beta-depleted transplantation in children. During its preparation, the TCRbeta library received unique molecular identifiers. Each CDR3 protein gets one entry after TCRdb re-called the PCR reads with MiXCR. The sample comprises some 450,000 distinct CDR3 sequences, 43% of which are singletons, and 25% to 30% rests with the top ten. The sequenced sample was PBMCs, obtained before TCRalphabeta/CD19-depleted stem cell transplant. Receptors originate from a girl aged 2 to 9 with aplastic anemia, due to receive a stem cell transplant.

A remark on this clonotype: It may be a read error: a sequence one base away is much more abundant. The chain carries TRBV7-9 and TRBJ2-5; D is possibly TRBD1 (5 bases). The CDR3 is 12 residues long. Germline CDR1 SEHNR, CDR2 FQNEAQ (reference sequence). Deletions cut 2 bases from V and 6 bases from J, with 7 bases between. CDR3 bases: TGTGCCAGCAGCTTAAAGGGGCAGACCCAGTACTTC. This gives the protein CASSLKGQTQYF.

V and J are TRBV4-3 and TRBJ2-2; D gene ambiguous. Germline loops: CDR1 LGHNA, CDR2 YSLEER. The ends were cut back, 1 base at V and 4 bases at J, with 7 bases in the middle. This CDR3 is 14 amino acids long. The CDR3 sequence: CASSQGLGTGELFF. As DNA, the CDR3 is TGCGCCAGCAGCCAAGGTTTGGGCACCGGGGAGCTGTTTTTT.